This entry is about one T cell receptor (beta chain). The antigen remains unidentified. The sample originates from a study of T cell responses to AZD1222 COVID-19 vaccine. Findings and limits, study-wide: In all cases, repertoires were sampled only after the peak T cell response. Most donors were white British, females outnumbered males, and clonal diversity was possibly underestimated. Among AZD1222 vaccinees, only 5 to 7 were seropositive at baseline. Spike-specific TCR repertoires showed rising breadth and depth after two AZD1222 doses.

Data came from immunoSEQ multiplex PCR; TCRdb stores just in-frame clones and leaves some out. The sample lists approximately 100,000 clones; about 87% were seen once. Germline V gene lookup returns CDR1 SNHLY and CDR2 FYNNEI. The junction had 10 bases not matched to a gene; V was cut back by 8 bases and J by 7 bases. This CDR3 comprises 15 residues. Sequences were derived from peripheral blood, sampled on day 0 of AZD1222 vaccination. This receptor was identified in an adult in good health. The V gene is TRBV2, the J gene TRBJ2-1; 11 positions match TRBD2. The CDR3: CASCLAGGPENEQFF. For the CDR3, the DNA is TGTGCCAGCTGCTTAGCGGGAGGGCCTGAAAATGAGCAGTTCTTC.